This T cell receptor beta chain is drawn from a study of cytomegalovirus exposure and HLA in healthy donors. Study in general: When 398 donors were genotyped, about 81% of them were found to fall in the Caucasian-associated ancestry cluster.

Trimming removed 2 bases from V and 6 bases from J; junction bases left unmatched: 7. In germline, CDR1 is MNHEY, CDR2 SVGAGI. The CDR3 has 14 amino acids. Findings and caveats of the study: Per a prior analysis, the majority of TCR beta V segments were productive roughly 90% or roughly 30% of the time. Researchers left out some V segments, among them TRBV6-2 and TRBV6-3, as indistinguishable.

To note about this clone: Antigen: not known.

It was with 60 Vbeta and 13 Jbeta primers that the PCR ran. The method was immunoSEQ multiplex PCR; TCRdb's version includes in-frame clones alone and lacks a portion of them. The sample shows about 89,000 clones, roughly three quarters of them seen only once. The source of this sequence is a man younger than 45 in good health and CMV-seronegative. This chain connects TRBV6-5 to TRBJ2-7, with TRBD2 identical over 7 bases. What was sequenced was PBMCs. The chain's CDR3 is CASSYRPAGLEQYF. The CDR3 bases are TGTGCCAGCAGTTACCGCCCAGCGGGGCTCGAGCAGTACTTC.